This TCR beta chain appears in the sequencing data of a study of memory CD4+ T cells and cytomegalovirus serostatus (dated by TCRdb to about 2019). Turning to the overall study: A total of about 35 healthy Belgian adults, of whom 9 were CMV seropositive and roughly 25 were CMV seronegative, were included in the cohort. CD4+ memory TCRbeta repertoires of a Belgian cohort with known cytomegalovirus serostatus were sequenced in order to replicate a published TCR-based CMV serostatus classifier.

Genomic DNA was extracted from sorted cells with the Quick-DNA Microprep Kit. Amplification of TCRbeta DNA was done with the immunoSEQ hsTCRbeta kit, following the protocol from the manufacturer. TCRbeta libraries were sequenced on an Illumina MiSeq instrument. The original methods were these. After out-of-frame sequences were removed, 2,204,828 distinct TCRbeta sequences remained, averaging around 70,000 per individual. Each individual was scored using the number of some 160 previously reported CMV-associated TCRbeta sequences that the individual carried and the total number of productive distinct TCRbeta sequences. A beta-binomial model was reimplemented in Python, and random forests from scikit-learn, run with default parameters, were trained on data from the US cohort. On the Belgian cohort, classifier performance was reported as the median AUC, along with percentile confidence intervals, across 10,000 bootstrap iterations. TCRdb re-hosts the immuneACCESS table, in-frame sequences only. Its copies lack some clones; in the studies checked, an unresolved V gene accounts for under half of them, and the cause for the rest is not known. V, J and clone size were drawn from that table, and D and trimming were deduced from the DNA. For this sample there are approximately 30,000 clones; about 75% appear just once. The ten largest clones add up to less than 0.75% of the sample.

The study at large found these results: For CMV serostatus prediction, a median bootstrapped AUC of about 0.96 was reached with the original framework, and a median bootstrapped AUC of 0.91 was reached with a US-trained random forest. Only CD4+CD45RO+ memory cells were sequenced, unlike the original study, which covered naive and memory CD4+ and CD8+ populations. On the Belgian cohort, the classifier built on the original framework reached a median bootstrapped AUC of nearly 0.96, with a 95% CI of 0.76-1.00. Among the 150 to 200 previously reported CMV-associated TCRbeta sequences, some 62 showed up in the CD4+ memory repertoires, with each one found in between one and five individuals. The results were interpreted as suggesting that the CMV-associated TCR signature is largely present in the CD4+ memory repertoire.

A FACSAria II was used to sort memory CD4+ T cells, defined as single viable CD3+CD4+CD8-CD45RO+ cells. To determine CMV serostatus, a Roche Elecsys assay was used that detects serum IgG against CMV pp150, pp28, p38 and p52. After the samples were thawed, total CD4+ T cells were enriched through positive selection using CD4 magnetic microbeads. The samples came from a different study that was designed specifically to examine the CD4+ T cell memory repertoire. Peripheral blood mononuclear cells were isolated and cryopreserved following standard operating procedures; serum was stored at -80 °C. Staining used CD3-PerCP (BW264/56), CD4-APC (RPA-T4), CD45RO-PE (UCHT1) and CD8-Pacific Orange (3B5) antibodies, with Sytox blue excluding non-viable cells. From its cysteine to its phenylalanine, the CDR3 spans 17 amino acids. The only DNA kept is the CDR3, 51 bases in frame from the first base. Via the germline V gene (reference sequence), CDR1 is LNHDA and CDR2 SQIVND. V loses 6 bases at its end and J loses 0 bases; junction bases beyond the gene matches: 6.

Notes on this clone: Its binding antigen is unknown. Within one base of it there is no much larger clone, and no base qualities were kept.

The chain was built from TRBV19 and TRBJ1-6; 9 of the junction bases match TRBD1. The specimen sequenced was memory CD4+ T cells from blood. This clonotype originated in an adult in good health and CMV-seronegative. Some clones in this sample may be carry-over from other donors' samples. The DNA sequence follows: TGTGCCAGTAGGACCGTGGGACAGGGCTCCTATAATTCACCCCTCCACTTT. Its translation is CASRTVGQGSYNSPLHF.